This TCR beta chain was found in a study of blood T cells in healthy people across ages. The wider study: Template switching picked up about one barcoded beta molecule for each two T cells. Study results and limitations: TCR beta diversity, measured per million T cells, fell in a roughly linear way with age.

Details on this clonotype: Its antigen is as yet unknown.

Germline assignment: CDR1 MNHEY and CDR2 SVGAGI. The CDR3 is 14 amino acids. V lost 4 bases, J lost 3 bases, and 10 bases lay in between. A second PCR, run for about 7 to 12 cycles, used a sample-barcoded 5' primer plus a J-beta primer mix. All samples gave at least 2.5 million CDR3-containing paired-end reads. TCRdb redid the calling of the 5' RACE reads with MiXCR, one entry per CDR3 protein. This sample has about 1.8 million distinct CDR3 sequences, with just under 50% found just once. This receptor was taken from a woman in her thirties or forties in good health. This rearrangement joins TRBV6-5 to TRBJ1-5; D perhaps matches TRBD1 (6 bases). Sample: blood. CDR3 sequence reads: CASSSRGDNQPQHF. DNA of the CDR3: TGTGCCAGCAGTTCGAGGGGGGACAATCAGCCCCAGCATTTT.